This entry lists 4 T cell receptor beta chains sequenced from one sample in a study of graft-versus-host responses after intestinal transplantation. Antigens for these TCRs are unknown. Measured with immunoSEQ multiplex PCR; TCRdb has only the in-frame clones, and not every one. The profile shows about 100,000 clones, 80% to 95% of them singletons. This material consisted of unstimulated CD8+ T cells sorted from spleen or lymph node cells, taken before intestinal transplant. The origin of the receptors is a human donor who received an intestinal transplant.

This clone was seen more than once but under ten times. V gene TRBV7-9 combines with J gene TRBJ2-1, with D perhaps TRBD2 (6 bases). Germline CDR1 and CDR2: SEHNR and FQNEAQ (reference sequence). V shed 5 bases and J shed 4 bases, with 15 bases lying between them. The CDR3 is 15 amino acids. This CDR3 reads CASSLESGEYNEQFF. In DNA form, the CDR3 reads TGTGCCAGCAGCCTAGAGTCGGGAGAATACAATGAGCAGTTCTTC.

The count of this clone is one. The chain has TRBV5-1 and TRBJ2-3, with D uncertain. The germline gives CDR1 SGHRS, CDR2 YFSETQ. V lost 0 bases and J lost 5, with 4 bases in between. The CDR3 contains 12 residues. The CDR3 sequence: CASSLGGDTQYF. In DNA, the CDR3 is TGCGCCAGCAGCTTGGGGGGAGATACGCAGTATTTT.

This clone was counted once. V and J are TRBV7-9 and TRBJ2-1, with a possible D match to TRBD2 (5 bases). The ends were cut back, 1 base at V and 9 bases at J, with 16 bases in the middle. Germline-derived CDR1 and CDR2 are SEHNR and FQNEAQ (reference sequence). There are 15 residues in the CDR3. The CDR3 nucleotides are TGTGCCAGCAGCTTAGGTTTGGGAGTAGGGCCTGAGCAGTTCTTC. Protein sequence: CASSLGLGVGPEQFF.

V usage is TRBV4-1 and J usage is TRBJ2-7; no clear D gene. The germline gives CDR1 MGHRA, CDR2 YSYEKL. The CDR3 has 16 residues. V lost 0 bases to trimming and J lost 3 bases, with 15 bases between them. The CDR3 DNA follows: TGCGCCAGCAGCCAAGAGCCAACAGCCGGAGACTACGAGCAGTACTTC. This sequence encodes CASSQEPTAGDYEQYF.